Listed below are T cell receptor beta chains from one sample, sequenced in a study of shared clonotypes between healthy human individuals. TCRdb's copy holds only in-frame clones and misses some; the assay was immunoSEQ multiplex PCR. The sample consists of roughly 2.5 million clones, about 92% of them appearing once. Sequencing was done on a sample of naive CD4+ T cells sorted from blood. All receptors come from a man between 18 and 29 years old in good health. Each CDR3 is given with its conserved first and last residue. D genes are given only for firm matches. Size is stated for part of the rows, as once, few or many counts, or as a class when the clone is expanded.

V gene,J gene,clone size,D gene,CDR3 DNA,CDR3 protein
TRBV5-1,TRBJ2-7,.,.,TGCGCCAGCAGCTTGGAGGGCGACCACGGCTACGAGCAGTACTTC,CASSLEGDHGYEQYF
TRBV6-5,TRBJ2-5,.,.,TGTGCCAGCAGTTACTCTAGGGCGGTGGAGACCCAGTACTTC,CASSYSRAVETQYF
TRBV6-1,TRBJ1-4,.,.,TGTGCCAGCAGTGAAGGCTCAGCGTATAATGAAAAACTGTTTTTT,CASSEGSAYNEKLFF
TRBV18,TRBJ2-7,.,.,TGTGCCAGCTCACCACGGAGCACAGCTCCCTACGAGCAGTACTTC,CASSPRSTAPYEQYF
TRBV5-6,TRBJ2-5,.,TRBD1,TGTGCCAGCAGCTTGCTGGGACAGGGGTCCCAAGAGACCCAGTACTTC,CASSLLGQGSQETQYF
TRBV28,TRBJ2-5,.,TRBD2,TGTGCCAGCAGTTTCGGCTTCCCGACTAGCGGGGGACAAGAGACCCAGTACTTC,CASSFGFPTSGGQETQYF
TRBV28,TRBJ1-4,.,.,TGTGCCAGCAGTAAAACAACTAATGAAAAACTGTTTTTT,CASSKTTNEKLFF
TRBV4-2,TRBJ2-3,.,.,TGTGCCAGCAGCCAAGATAGGGGCGGGGTGGAAGATACGCAGTATTTT,CASSQDRGGVEDTQYF
TRBV5-1,TRBJ2-5,.,.,TGCGCCAGCAGATCCGGGTCTTACTCCCTCCAAGAGACCCAGTACTTC,CASRSGSYSLQETQYF
TRBV30,TRBJ1-2,.,.,TGTGCCTGGAGTGTGGGGGGTGTCTACACCTTC,CAWSVGGVYTF
TRBV19,TRBJ1-2,.,.,TGTGCCAGTAGTATCAGTCGGGGACTACAAAACTATGGCTACACCTTC,CASSISRGLQNYGYTF
TRBV5-1,TRBJ2-1,.,TRBD2,TGCGCCAGCAGCGCCAGGACTAGCGGGAGCAATGAGCAGTTCTTC,CASSARTSGSNEQFF
TRBV6-5,TRBJ1-4,.,.,TGTGCCAGCAGTTACCGCTGGGATGAAAAACTGTTTTTT,CASSYRWDEKLFF
TRBV19,TRBJ2-7,.,TRBD1,TGTGCCAGTAGCCCCCGCCAGGGGGCGAGGCTGGGGGTCTACGAGCAGTACTTC,CASSPRQGARLGVYEQYF
TRBV19,TRBJ2-1,.,TRBD2,TGTGCCAGTAGTATAGAGGGTAGCGGGGGGCCCCTATCCTCCTACAATGAGCAGTTCTTC,CASSIEGSGGPLSSYNEQFF
TRBV19,TRBJ1-1,.,.,TGTGCCAGTAGTAGCAGGACCTATGAAGCTTTCTTT,CASSSRTYEAFF
TRBV6-1,TRBJ2-6,.,.,TGTGCCAGCAACAGGGCTGCTGGGGCCAACGTCCTGACTTTC,CASNRAAGANVLTF
TRBV15,TRBJ1-2,.,TRBD1,TGTGCCACCAGCCGACCGCCGGGGGCAGGGGGAAATGGCTACACCTTC,CATSRPPGAGGNGYTF
TRBV6-6,TRBJ2-7,.,TRBD1,TGTGCCAGCAGTTACCAGACAGGGAACGAGCAGTACTTC,CASSYQTGNEQYF
TRBV28,TRBJ1-4,.,.,TGTGCCAGCAGATCAGGGAATACTAATGAAAAACTGTTTTTT,CASRSGNTNEKLFF
TRBV6-1,TRBJ1-2,.,.,TGTGCCAGCAGTGTACGAGGCTACAAGGGGCTCTATGGCTACACCTTC,CASSVRGYKGLYGYTF
TRBV9,TRBJ2-7,.,.,TGTGCCAGCAGCGTAAACGGACGGGGCTACGAGCAGTACTTC,CASSVNGRGYEQYF
TRBV18,TRBJ2-5,once,.,TGTGCCAGCTCACCATCGCAGTCTGAGACCCAGTACTTC,CASSPSQSETQYF